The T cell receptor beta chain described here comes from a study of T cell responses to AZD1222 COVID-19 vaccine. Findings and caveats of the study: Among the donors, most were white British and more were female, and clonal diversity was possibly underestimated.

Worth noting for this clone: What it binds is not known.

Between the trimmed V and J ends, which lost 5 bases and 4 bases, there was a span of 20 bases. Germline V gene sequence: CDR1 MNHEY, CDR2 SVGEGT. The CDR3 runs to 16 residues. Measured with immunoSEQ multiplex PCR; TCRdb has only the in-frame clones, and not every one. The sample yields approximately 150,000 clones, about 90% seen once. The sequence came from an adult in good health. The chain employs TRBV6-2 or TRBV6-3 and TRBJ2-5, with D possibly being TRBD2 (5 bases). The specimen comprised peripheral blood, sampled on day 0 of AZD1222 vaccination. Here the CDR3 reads CASSPGLMTEGETQYF. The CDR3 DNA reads TGTGCCAGCAGTCCCGGACTGATGACGGAAGGAGAGACCCAGTACTTC.